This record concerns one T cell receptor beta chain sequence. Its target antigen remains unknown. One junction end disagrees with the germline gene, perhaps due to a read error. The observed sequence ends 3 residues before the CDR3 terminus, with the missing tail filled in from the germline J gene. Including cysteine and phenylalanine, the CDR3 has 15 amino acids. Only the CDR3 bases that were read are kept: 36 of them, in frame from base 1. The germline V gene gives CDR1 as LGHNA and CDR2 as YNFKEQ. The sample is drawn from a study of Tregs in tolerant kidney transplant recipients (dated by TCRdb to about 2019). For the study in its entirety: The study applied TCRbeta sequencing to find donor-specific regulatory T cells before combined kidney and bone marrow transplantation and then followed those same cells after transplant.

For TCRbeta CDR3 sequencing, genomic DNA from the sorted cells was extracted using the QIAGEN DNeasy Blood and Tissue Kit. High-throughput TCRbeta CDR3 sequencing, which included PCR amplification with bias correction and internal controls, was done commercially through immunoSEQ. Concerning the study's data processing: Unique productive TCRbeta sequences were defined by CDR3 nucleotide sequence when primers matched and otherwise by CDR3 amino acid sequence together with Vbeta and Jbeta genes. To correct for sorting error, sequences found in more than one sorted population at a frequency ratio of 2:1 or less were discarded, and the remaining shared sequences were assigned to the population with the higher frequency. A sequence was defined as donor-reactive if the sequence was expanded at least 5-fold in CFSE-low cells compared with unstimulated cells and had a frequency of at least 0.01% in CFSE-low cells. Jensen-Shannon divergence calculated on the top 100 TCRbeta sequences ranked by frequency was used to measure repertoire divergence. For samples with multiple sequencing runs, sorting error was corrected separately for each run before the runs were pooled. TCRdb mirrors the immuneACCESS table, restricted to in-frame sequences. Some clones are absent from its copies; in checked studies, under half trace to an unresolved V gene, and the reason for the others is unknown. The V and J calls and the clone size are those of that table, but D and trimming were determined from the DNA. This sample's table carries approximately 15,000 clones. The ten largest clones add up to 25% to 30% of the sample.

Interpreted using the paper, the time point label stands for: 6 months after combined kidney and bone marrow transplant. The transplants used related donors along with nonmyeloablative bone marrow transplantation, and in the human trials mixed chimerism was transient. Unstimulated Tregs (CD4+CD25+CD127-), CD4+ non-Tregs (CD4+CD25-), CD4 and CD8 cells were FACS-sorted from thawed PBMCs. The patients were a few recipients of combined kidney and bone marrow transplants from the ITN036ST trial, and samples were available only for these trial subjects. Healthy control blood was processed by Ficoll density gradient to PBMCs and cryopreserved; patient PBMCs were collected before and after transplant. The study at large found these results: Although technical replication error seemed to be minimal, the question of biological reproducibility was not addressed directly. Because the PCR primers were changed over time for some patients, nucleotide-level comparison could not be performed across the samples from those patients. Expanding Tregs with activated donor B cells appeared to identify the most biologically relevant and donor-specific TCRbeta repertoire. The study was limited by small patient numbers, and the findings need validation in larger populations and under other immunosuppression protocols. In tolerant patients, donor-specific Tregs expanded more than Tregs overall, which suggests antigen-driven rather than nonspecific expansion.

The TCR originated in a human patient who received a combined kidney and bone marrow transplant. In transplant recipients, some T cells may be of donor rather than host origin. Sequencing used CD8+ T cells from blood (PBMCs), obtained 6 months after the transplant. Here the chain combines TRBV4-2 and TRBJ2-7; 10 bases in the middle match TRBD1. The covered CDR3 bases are TGCGCCAGCAGCCAAGAAGGGACAGGGGCCTACGAG. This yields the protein CASSQEGTGAYE. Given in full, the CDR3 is CASSQEGTGAYEQYF.